The 15 T cell receptor beta chains reported below all come from one sample, sequenced in a study of T cells in Graves' hyperthyroidism and ophthalmopathy. RNA transcripts gave rise to amplified TCR beta CDR3 regions. Researchers ran a first-round RT-PCR on the TCR CDR3 using the HTBI primer set. TCRdb processed the multiplex PCR reads anew with MiXCR; each CDR3 protein has one entry. Among 96,000 or so distinct CDR3 sequences listed, 51% were seen once. Source material: blood. These receptors originate from a woman between 35 and 50 years old with Graves' hyperthyroidism.

Ten or more counts support this clonotype. This chain uses TRBV29-1 with TRBJ2-7; 11 bases are shared with TRBD2. This CDR3 is 14 amino acids long. Germline values: CDR1 SQVTM, CDR2 ANQGSEA. J lost 2 bases, V lost 5 bases, and 5 bases had no gene match. This chain's CDR3 is CSVTGTSGPYEQYF. The DNA for the CDR3 is TGCAGCGTTACCGGGACTAGCGGTCCCTACGAGCAGTACTTC.

About this clonotype: The germline gene is not matched at one end of the junction; a read error may be the cause. The genes are TRBV29-1 and TRBJ2-6; 12 bases match TRBD1. CDR1 is SQVTM and CDR2 is ANQGSEA in the germline V gene. The CDR3 loop spans 15 amino acids. CDR3 bases: TGCAGCGTTGAAGCGTGGGACAGGGGGCGTACGGATGAAGCTTTC. As protein: CSVEAWDRGRTDEAF.

The V call is TRBV7-8, the J call TRBJ1-2; 10 bases align to TRBD1. The germline V gene has CDR1 SGHVS and CDR2 FQNEAQ. CDR3 length equals 14 residues. V shed 1 base and J 7 bases; nucleotides not matched to a gene: 3. CDR3 bases: TGTGCCAGCAGCTTAGTGGGACAGGGGCCTGGCTACACCTTC. Amino acid sequence: CASSLVGQGPGYTF.

The chain uses TRBV29-1 and TRBJ1-1, with 11 positions matching TRBD1. J lost 0 bases, V lost 8 bases, and 5 bases had no gene match. The CDR3 is 14 residues long. Germline loops: CDR1 SQVTM, CDR2 ANQGSEA. CDR3 in amino acids: CSLGQGGVNTEAFF. The CDR3 DNA reads TGCAGCTTGGGACAGGGGGGGGTGAACACTGAAGCTTTCTTT.

This clonotype was counted at least ten times. The chain has TRBV5-1 and TRBJ1-1; D ambiguous. CDR1 and CDR2 from the germline V gene are SGHRS and YFSETQ. The CDR3 contains 13 residues. V lost 3 bases and J lost 0, with 6 bases in between. CDR3 sequence: CASSYQVNTEAFF. In DNA, the CDR3 is TGCGCCAGCAGCTACCAGGTGAACACTGAAGCTTTCTTT.

The chain recombines TRBV28 with TRBJ1-6; D is ambiguous. The CDR3 is 16 residues long. Germline V CDR1 and CDR2: MDHEN, SYDVKM. The V gene lost 7 bases and the J gene lost 4 bases, with 17 bases spanning the gap. The CDR3 sequence: CASKVGTVTYNSPLHF. The CDR3 DNA reads TGTGCCAGCAAGGTTGGCACAGTTACTTATAATTCACCCCTCCACTTT. Using reference TRBV28 and TRBJ1-6 for the parts outside the CDR3, the full variable domain is DVKVTQSSRYLVKRTGEKVFLECVQDMDHENMFWYRQDPGLGLRLIYFSYDVKMKEKGDIPEGYSVSREKKERFSLILESASTNQTSMYLCASKVGTVTYNSPLHFGNGTRLTVT.

The genes are TRBV9 and TRBJ2-3; tentative D call: TRBD1 (5 bases). Germline CDR1 SGDLS, CDR2 YYNGEE. V was trimmed by 3 bases and J by 3 bases, leaving 11 bases between them. The CDR3 loop spans 14 amino acids. The CDR3 is CASSETQGTDTQYF. CDR3 nucleotide sequence: TGTGCCAGCAGCGAGACTCAGGGAACAGATACGCAGTATTTT. Combining the CDR3 with reference TRBV9 and TRBJ2-3 gives the whole variable domain DSGVTQTPKHLITATGQRVTLRCSPRSGDLSVYWYQQSLDQGLQFLIQYYNGEERAKGNILERFSAQQFPDLHSELNLSSLELGDSALYFCASSETQGTDTQYFGPGTRLTVL.

This clonotype was detected ten times or more. The genes are TRBV5-1 and TRBJ2-5, with D tentatively TRBD1 (6 bases). Trimming took off 1 base at V and 9 bases at J, with 13 bases between the two ends. This CDR3 has 13 residues. Germline CDR1 and CDR2: SGHRS and YFSETQ. DNA for the CDR3: TGCGCCAGCAGCTTGTCACCAGGGGAGCCCCAGTACTTC. It codes for CASSLSPGEPQYF.

This clonotype was recorded at least ten times. This chain links TRBV2 with TRBJ1-6, with 10 nucleotides matching TRBD1. CDR1 and CDR2 (germline): SNHLY, FYNNEI. Trimming at V came to 3 bases and at J to 5 bases, leaving 13 bases not matched to a gene. The CDR3 is 19 amino acids. CDR3 sequence (DNA): TGTGCCAGCAGTGAGATCCCGGGACAGGGGTATTCAGATAATTCACCCCTCCACTTT. This sequence encodes CASSEIPGQGYSDNSPLHF.

By share, this clonotype counts as large (0.1 to 1%). V and J are TRBV29-1 and TRBJ1-2; D is possibly TRBD1 (5 bases). V was cut by 7 bases and J by 8 bases, with 14 bases left in between. The CDR3 is 11 amino acids. Germline lookup yields CDR1 SQVTM and CDR2 ANQGSEA. CDR3 nucleotide sequence: TGCAGCGCCGCGGGGGGAGGCGGCTACACCTTC. Translation: CSAAGGGGYTF.

Of note for this clonotype: One base away lies a much larger clone, so this may be a sequencing read error. The rearrangement joins TRBV5-1 to TRBJ1-2; D possibly corresponds to TRBD1 (5 bases). The CDR3 consists of 14 residues. V gave up 4 bases and J gave up 1 base, with 11 bases separating them. CDR1 SGHRS and CDR2 YFSETQ come from the germline V gene. CDR3 residues: CASSRGHHNYGYTF. CDR3 in DNA: TGCGCCAGCAGCCGAGGACACCATAACTATGGCTACACCTTC.

Written as DNA, the CDR3 is TGTGCCAGCAGCTTAGAACCCCGTTCTGGAAACACCATATATTTT. Translation gives CASSLEPRSGNTIYF. The chain combines TRBV7-2 with TRBJ1-3; no clear D gene. Trimming took 1 base from V and 1 from J, leaving 8 bases between them. The CDR3 contains 15 residues. In germline, CDR1 is SGHTA, CDR2 FQGNSA.

This clonotype was picked up many times. This rearrangement joins TRBV6-1 to TRBJ1-5; D is perhaps TRBD1 (6 bases). Looked up from germline, CDR1 is MNHNS and CDR2 is SASEGT. The CDR3 contains 15 residues. Trimming removed 10 bases at V and 7 bases at J, with 23 bases between. The chain's CDR3 is CANIRGVKDNQPQHF. The CDR3 DNA reads as TGTGCCAACATTAGGGGGGTCAAGGATAACCAGCCCCAGCATTTT.

This clonotype was counted once. A much larger clone lies one base from this, so it may be a read error. This sequence joins TRBV5-1 and TRBJ2-7; weak D call: TRBD1 (6 bases). CDR3 length: 12 amino acids. Germline V gives CDR1 SGHRS, CDR2 YFSETQ. Trimming pared 0 bases from V and 9 bases from J, leaving 10 bases between. CDR3 nucleotide sequence: TGCGCCAGCAGCTTGGAGGGGGTCGTGCAGTACTTC. Encoded protein: CASSLEGVVQYF.

This clonotype was detected only once. This rearrangement joins TRBV6-5 to TRBJ1-1; 9 nucleotides match TRBD1. The length of the CDR3 is 12 residues. With 5 bases clipped from V and 11 bases from J, the junction kept 6 bases outside the gene matches. The germline gives CDR1 MNHEY, CDR2 SVGAGI. The CDR3 loop is CASSERDRVAFF. Here the CDR3 DNA reads TGTGCCAGCAGTGAGAGGGACAGGGTGGCTTTCTTT.